Listed below are T cell receptor beta chains from one sample, sequenced in a study of tumor-infiltrating lymphocytes in glioblastoma multiforme. TCRdb processed the multiplex PCR reads anew with MiXCR; each CDR3 protein has one entry. Of around 30,000 distinct CDR3 sequences in the sample, 50% to 75% were seen once. The sequenced material came from brain tumor tissue. All receptors derive from a male donor with glioblastoma. CDR3s include the opening cysteine and the closing phenylalanine or tryptophan. D genes are given only for firm matches. Size values are once, few and many counts, or a class for expanded clones, and some rows have none.

abundance: once
d_gene: .
j_gene: TRBJ2-1
v_gene: TRBV20-1
CDR3nt: TGCAGCGCTTACGGATCTAGCGTGAGTTACAATGAGCAGTTCTTC
CDR3aa: CSAYGSSVSYNEQFF

abundance: .
d_gene: .
j_gene: TRBJ2-2
v_gene: TRBV10-3
CDR3nt: TGTGCCAACAGTGATATGCACGGAAGGAACACCGGGGAGCTGTTTTTT
CDR3aa: CANSDMHGRNTGELFF

abundance: .
d_gene: .
j_gene: TRBJ2-3
v_gene: TRBV10-2
CDR3nt: TGCGCCAGCAGATCGCAAGCGACTACGCAGTATTTT
CDR3aa: CASRSQATTQYF

abundance: .
d_gene: TRBD2
j_gene: TRBJ2-1
v_gene: TRBV11-2
CDR3nt: TGTGCCAGCAGCTCCCGACTAGCGGGAGGCCTCTCCTACAATGAGCAGCTCTTC
CDR3aa: CASSSRLAGGLSYNEQLF

abundance: once
d_gene: .
j_gene: TRBJ1-2
v_gene: TRBV13
CDR3nt: TGTGCTAGCAGCTCCGGTATGCAGGACCAGGATGGCTACATCTTC
CDR3aa: CASSSGMQDQDGYIF

abundance: .
d_gene: .
j_gene: TRBJ2-6
v_gene: TRBV7-9
CDR3nt: TGTGCCACCCTTCGGGGGCTCTCCGGTACTGGGGCCAACGTCCTGACTTTC
CDR3aa: CATLRGLSGTGANVLTF

abundance: .
d_gene: TRBD2
j_gene: TRBJ2-7
v_gene: TRBV20-1
CDR3nt: TGCAGTGCAAGCCGGGGGGGCGGAATCGAGCAGTACTTC
CDR3aa: CSASRGGGIEQYF

abundance: .
d_gene: .
j_gene: TRBJ1-6
v_gene: TRBV6-5
CDR3nt: TGTGCCAGCGGGGCGGGGAATTCACCACTCCGCTTT
CDR3aa: CASGAGNSPLRF

abundance: .
d_gene: TRBD2
j_gene: TRBJ2-7
v_gene: TRBV20-1
CDR3nt: TGCAGCGCAGACGGACTAGCGGGAGTAGTGCAGTACTTC
CDR3aa: CSADGLAGVVQYF

abundance: .
d_gene: .
j_gene: TRBJ1-6
v_gene: TRBV7-9
CDR3nt: TGCGCCTGCAGCTCTGACCGCGGACCCCTCCACTTT
CDR3aa: CACSSDRGPLHF

abundance: .
d_gene: TRBD2
j_gene: TRBJ2-1
v_gene: TRBV20-1
CDR3nt: TGCAGTGCTAGGGACCTAGCGGGAGATACCCACGATGAGCGGTTCTTC
CDR3aa: CSARDLAGDTHDERFF

abundance: few
d_gene: .
j_gene: TRBJ1-2
v_gene: TRBV2
CDR3nt: TGTGCCAGCATCTACAGGGACCATGAGGGCTACACCTTC
CDR3aa: CASIYRDHEGYTF

abundance: .
d_gene: TRBD2
j_gene: TRBJ2-3
v_gene: TRBV6-5
CDR3nt: TGTGCCTGCAGCCCCAGGACTAGCGGATATAGCACAGATACGCAGTATTTT
CDR3aa: CACSPRTSGYSTDTQYF

abundance: .
d_gene: .
j_gene: TRBJ2-1
v_gene: TRBV10-2
CDR3nt: TGCACCAGCAGTGAGTTGAGGTATGAGCAGTTCTTT
CDR3aa: CTSSELRYEQFF

abundance: .
d_gene: TRBD2
j_gene: TRBJ2-1
v_gene: TRBV7-9
CDR3nt: TGTGCCAACAGCTTAGGACTAGCGGGAGACCTCGATGACCAGTTCTTC
CDR3aa: CANSLGLAGDLDDQFF

abundance: many
d_gene: .
j_gene: TRBJ2-3
v_gene: TRBV12-3/TRBV12-4
CDR3nt: TGTGCCAGCAGTTTTCCCGGAGATACGCAGTATTTT
CDR3aa: CASSFPGDTQYF

abundance: .
d_gene: .
j_gene: TRBJ2-3
v_gene: TRBV5-1
CDR3nt: TGCGCCACTACCGGGAGCACAGATACACAGTATTTT
CDR3aa: CATTGSTDTQYF

abundance: .
d_gene: .
j_gene: TRBJ2-7
v_gene: TRBV6-2/TRBV6-3
CDR3nt: TGTGCCAGCAGAGAGGGGACAAGGAAAAGTGACGAGCAGTACTTC
CDR3aa: CASREGTRKSDEQYF

abundance: .
d_gene: .
j_gene: TRBJ2-2
v_gene: TRBV29-1
CDR3nt: TGCAGTGTTGGAGGCACCGGGAAGCTGTTTTTT
CDR3aa: CSVGGTGKLFF

abundance: many
d_gene: .
j_gene: TRBJ1-2
v_gene: TRBV30
CDR3nt: TGTGCCTGGAGTCGCGGGGAGGATTGGGGCTACACCTTC
CDR3aa: CAWSRGEDWGYTF

abundance: .
d_gene: TRBD2
j_gene: TRBJ2-3
v_gene: TRBV29-1
CDR3nt: TGCAGCGTAGCGGGAGGGCTTTTTGTCCGATTCCCAGATGCGCAGTATTTT
CDR3aa: CSVAGGLFVRFPDAQYF

abundance: many
d_gene: .
j_gene: TRBJ2-1
v_gene: TRBV28
CDR3nt: TGTGCCAGCAGTTTTCAGGGGTATATGCAGTTCTTC
CDR3aa: CASSFQGYMQFF

abundance: once
d_gene: .
j_gene: TRBJ1-4
v_gene: TRBV5-4
CDR3nt: TGTGCCAGAAGCTTGGAACAGGGCGATGAGAAACTGTTTTTT
CDR3aa: CARSLEQGDEKLFF

abundance: .
d_gene: .
j_gene: TRBJ2-6
v_gene: TRBV19
CDR3nt: TGTGCCAGTAGAGGGGTGGCTCGGTCGACCAACTCTGGGGCCAACGTCCTGACTTTC
CDR3aa: CASRGVARSTNSGANVLTF

abundance: .
d_gene: .
j_gene: TRBJ2-3
v_gene: TRBV28
CDR3nt: TGTGCCAGCAGTTTGCCCAGCGGGCTCACAGATAGGCAGTATTTT
CDR3aa: CASSLPSGLTDRQYF